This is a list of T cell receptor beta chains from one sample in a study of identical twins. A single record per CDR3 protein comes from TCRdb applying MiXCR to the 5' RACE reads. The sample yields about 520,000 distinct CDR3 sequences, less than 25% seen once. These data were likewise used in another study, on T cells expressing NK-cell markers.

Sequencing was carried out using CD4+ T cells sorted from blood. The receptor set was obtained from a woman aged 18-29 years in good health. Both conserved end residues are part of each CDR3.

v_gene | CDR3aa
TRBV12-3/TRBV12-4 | CAVRRLAGDQETQYF
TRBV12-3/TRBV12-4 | CASSFRIAGAKNEQFF
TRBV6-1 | CASSELGARDYGYTF
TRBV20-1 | CSGLAGGHSYNEQFF
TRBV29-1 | CSVQYSSGGADTQYF
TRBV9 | CASSVAGVTDTQYF
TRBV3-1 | CASSQDRERHQPQHF
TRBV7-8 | CASSLYPGQGTYEQYF
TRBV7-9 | CASSSDGSFNYGYTF
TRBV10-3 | CAISATGADTGELFF
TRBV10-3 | CAITSVGRNTEAFF
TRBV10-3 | CAPHPGLAGPYNEQFF
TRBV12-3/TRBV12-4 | CASSYPRRHTQYF
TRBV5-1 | CASSFGGGQYF
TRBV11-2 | CASSTGPRDTQYF
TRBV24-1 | CATSDARDSYNEQFF
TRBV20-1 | CSADDGLALGTDTQYF
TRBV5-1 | CASSWGDGFSGYTF
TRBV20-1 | CSATLAGHYEQYF
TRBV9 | CASSTTLRDTQYF
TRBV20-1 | CSARDKAVSSYNEQFF
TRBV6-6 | CATAGGGQPQHF
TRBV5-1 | CASSSPGLAGGVPYF
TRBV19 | CASSTPGFKNIQYF